A selection of T cell receptor beta chains follows, all from one sample in a study of breast tumors, draining lymph nodes, adjacent tissues. MiXCR, applied by TCRdb to the multiplex PCR reads, yields one record per CDR3 protein. The sample shows 50,000 to 55,000 distinct CDR3 sequences, roughly 41% of them seen only once. The sample comprised breast tumor tissue. These TCRs come from a female donor with breast cancer. Some clones in this sample may be carry-over from other donors' samples. Both conserved end residues are part of each CDR3. The D gene is left open where the match is weak. Clone size appears in some rows only: once, few, many, or a class for an expanded clone.

size	D	V	J	DNA	CDR3
many	TRBD1	TRBV10-3	TRBJ2-7	TGTGCCATCAGTGGCCCGACAGGGTCGGGCGAGCAGTACTTC	CAISGPTGSGEQYF
many	TRBD2	TRBV19	TRBJ2-1	TGTGCCAGTAGTGCAACCGGGACTAGCGGGAGCGGTGAGCAGTTCTTC	CASSATGTSGSGEQFF
many	NA	TRBV11-2	TRBJ2-1	TGTGCCAGCAGCTCCCAGCCCTACAATGAGCAGTTCTTC	CASSSQPYNEQFF
many	TRBD1	TRBV6-5	TRBJ1-2	TGTGCCAGCAGTTACGGACAGGGAAATATAGGCTACACCTTC	CASSYGQGNIGYTF
NA	TRBD1	TRBV27	TRBJ1-2	TGTGCCAGCAGTTACCGGAGCGGGGCAGGGGGACGCTACACCTTC	CASSYRSGAGGRYTF
NA	NA	TRBV5-4	TRBJ2-5	TGTGCCAGCAGCTTCGGACTGCGCGGCGATCCCCAAGAGACCCAGTACTTC	CASSFGLRGDPQETQYF
NA	NA	TRBV29-1	TRBJ1-1	TGCAGCGTTGAAGACGGGGGCACGGGGAACACTGAAGTTTTCTTT	CSVEDGGTGNTEVFF
many	TRBD2	TRBV19	TRBJ2-7	TGTGCCAGTAGTATTTCTAGCGGGAGCTACGAGCAGTACTTC	CASSISSGSYEQYF
NA	TRBD1	TRBV5-1	TRBJ2-1	TGCGCCAGCAGCCGATTGGGACAGGGGGCGGATGAGCAGTTCTTC	CASSRLGQGADEQFF
many	NA	TRBV30	TRBJ1-5	TGTGCCTGGAGTTGGGCGGAGGAGCAGCCCCAGCATTTT	CAWSWAEEQPQHF
NA	NA	TRBV7-2	TRBJ2-3	TGTGCCAGCAGCTTAACTTCCAGCGGCCCTAGCACAGATACGCAGTATTTT	CASSLTSSGPSTDTQYF
NA	NA	TRBV7-9	TRBJ2-5	TGTGCCAGCAGCCGAAAAGGACGGGGGAGAAGTGGATACACAGATACGCAGTACTTC	CASSRKGRGRSGYTDTQYF
NA	NA	TRBV2	TRBJ2-5	TGTGCCAGCAGTGATTTCGTGGTAAGAGAGACCCAGTACTTC	CASSDFVVRETQYF
many	NA	TRBV5-4	TRBJ2-5	TGTGCCAGCCATCCATTTAATAGCGGACAAGAGACCCAGTACTTC	CASHPFNSGQETQYF
few	NA	TRBV7-3	TRBJ2-3	TGTGCCAGCAGCTTAGATCTCAGCCCCGATACGCAGTATTTT	CASSLDLSPDTQYF
once	NA	TRBV4-3	TRBJ2-5	TGCGCCAGCAGCCAAGGGACAAAAGAGACCCAGTACTTC	CASSQGTKETQYF
NA	NA	TRBV12-3/TRBV12-4	TRBJ2-3	TGTGCCAGCAGTATCCTGGCGTTTAGCGCAGATACGCAGTATTTT	CASSILAFSADTQYF
many	NA	TRBV3-1	TRBJ2-7	TGTGCCAGCAGCCTGGGTCCCTCCTACGAGCAGTACTTC	CASSLGPSYEQYF
many	NA	TRBV7-2	TRBJ2-7	TGTGCCAGCAGCTTTGAGGGAGGTGGTTACGAGCAGTACTTC	CASSFEGGGYEQYF
NA	NA	TRBV29-1	TRBJ2-1	TGCAGCGGGCGGGACAATGAGCAGTTCTTC	CSGRDNEQFF
once	NA	TRBV20-1	TRBJ2-3	TGCAGTGCTAGAGATCCGGGCCTCACCTACAATGAGCAGTATTTT	CSARDPGLTYNEQYF
NA	TRBD1	TRBV5-1	TRBJ2-7	TGCGCCAGCAGCTTGGGGACAGGGCCCTACGAGCAGTACTTC	CASSLGTGPYEQYF
many	TRBD2	TRBV11-2	TRBJ2-1	TGTGCCAGCAGCTTAGCGGGGAGGGTGGGCCCAATGCGGAATGAGCAGTTCTTC	CASSLAGRVGPMRNEQFF
many	NA	TRBV7-2	TRBJ2-3	TGTGCCAGCAGCCTATTACCCCTAGTAGTAACAGATACGCAGTATTTT	CASSLLPLVVTDTQYF
many	NA	TRBV18	TRBJ2-1	TGTGCCAGCTCACCACTAGCGGACAATGAGCAGTTCTTC	CASSPLADNEQFF
many	TRBD1	TRBV15	TRBJ2-5	TGTGCCACCAGCATCGGACAGCAGGACAGGGAGACCCAGTACTTC	CATSIGQQDRETQYF
many	NA	TRBV6-9	TRBJ1-5	TGTGCCAGCATCGCTGGACGGAGTGAAAATCAGCCCCAGCATTTT	CASIAGRSENQPQHF
many	NA	TRBV20-1	TRBJ2-2	TGCAGTGCTAGCGGTCCGAACGCCGGGGAGCTGTTTTTT	CSASGPNAGELFF
NA	TRBD1	TRBV4-1	TRBJ1-1	TGCGCCAGCAGCCAATCGACAGGGACTGAAGCTTTCTTT	CASSQSTGTEAFF
medium-sized	NA	TRBV7-9	TRBJ2-3	TGTGCCAGCAGCCCCCATTTAGAGAACACAGATACGCAGTATTTT	CASSPHLENTDTQYF
many	NA	TRBV7-2	TRBJ2-2	TGTGCCAGCGGCGCGACAGACAGTCGAACCGGGGAGCTGTTTTTT	CASGATDSRTGELFF
NA	NA	TRBV9	TRBJ1-3	TGTGCCAGCAGCGGGGCCGGGACTGGAAACACCATATATTTT	CASSGAGTGNTIYF
NA	TRBD2	TRBV18	TRBJ2-5	TGTGCCAGCTCGGAGACTAGCGGGCGAGAGACCCAGTACTTC	CASSETSGRETQYF
many	TRBD1	TRBV7-8	TRBJ2-3	TGTGCCAGCAGCGCGCTCGGGACAGTTAGCACAGATACGCAGTATTTT	CASSALGTVSTDTQYF
many	TRBD2	TRBV2	TRBJ2-4	TGTGCCAGCAGACTGACTAGCGGGAGTTCGAAAGCCAAAAACATTCAGTACTTC	CASRLTSGSSKAKNIQYF
NA	TRBD2	TRBV29-1	TRBJ2-3	TGCAGCGTCCTCCTGGTGTTAGCGGGAGCGATGGATACGCAGTATTTT	CSVLLVLAGAMDTQYF
NA	TRBD1	TRBV29-1	TRBJ1-2	TGCAGCGGTGGGACAGCACATGGCTGCACCTTC	CSGGTAHGCTF
many	NA	TRBV6-4	TRBJ2-1	TGTGCCAGCAGTGAGGTAGCGAGCTCCTACAATGAGCAGTTCTTC	CASSEVASSYNEQFF
NA	NA	TRBV24-1	TRBJ2-1	TGTGCCACCAGTGATGGGAAGCGGGTGTGTCGCAATGAGCAGTTCTTC	CATSDGKRVCRNEQFF
NA	TRBD1	TRBV10-3	TRBJ1-2	TGTGCCATCAGTGCGCCGGGACAGGGTTTTGGCTACACCTTC	CAISAPGQGFGYTF
many	NA	TRBV20-1	TRBJ2-7	TGCAGTGCGACGACAGGGTTCGAAAGCGGGCAAGAGCAGTACTTC	CSATTGFESGQEQYF
many	NA	TRBV24-1	TRBJ1-2	TGTGCCACCAGTACCGACGGAAACTATGGCTACACCTTC	CATSTDGNYGYTF
medium-sized	NA	TRBV10-2	TRBJ2-1	TGCGCCAGCGATACCGGGAGCCGAAATGAGCAGTTCTTC	CASDTGSRNEQFF
many	NA	TRBV2	TRBJ2-5	TGTGCCAGCGCCTTCGCGCGAGGAGAGACCCAGTACTTC	CASAFARGETQYF
many	NA	TRBV2	TRBJ1-1	TGTGCCAGCAGTGCCGACAGGATAACGAACACTGAAGCTTTCTTT	CASSADRITNTEAFF
many	NA	TRBV20-1	TRBJ2-1	TGCAGTGCTCCACGGGTGGGCATCGATAATGAGCAGTTCTTC	CSAPRVGIDNEQFF
NA	TRBD2	TRBV7-9	TRBJ2-5	TGTGCCAGCAGCGGTACCGGGACTAGCGGGACCCAGTACTTC	CASSGTGTSGTQYF
NA	TRBD1	TRBV24-1	TRBJ2-2	TGTGCCACCAGTGATCCGGGACAGGGGACCGGGGAGCTGTTTTTT	CATSDPGQGTGELFF
NA	NA	TRBV13	TRBJ1-2	TGTGCCAGCAGCTCGGACAGTTTAGAGGGCTACACCTTC	CASSSDSLEGYTF
many	NA	TRBV7-9	TRBJ2-4	TGTGCCAGCAGCTTAGTTGATGTCATTCAGTACTTC	CASSLVDVIQYF
NA	TRBD1	TRBV20-1	TRBJ1-2	TGCAGTGCTCGGGACGGCTCCTACGAGGCCGGGACAGTCTATGGCTACACCTTC	CSARDGSYEAGTVYGYTF
NA	TRBD1	TRBV3-1	TRBJ2-4	TGTGCCAGCAGCTATTGGACAGGGGCCAAAAACATTCAGTACTTC	CASSYWTGAKNIQYF
once	NA	TRBV30	TRBJ1-4	TGTGCCTGGTGGGGCGGGACGACAACTAATGAAAAACTGTTTTTT	CAWWGGTTTNEKLFF
NA	NA	TRBV5-1	TRBJ2-1	TGCGCCAGCCCCGGGACTGAAAAGTTCTTC	CASPGTEKFF
NA	TRBD2	TRBV20-1	TRBJ2-7	TGCAGTGCGGAGTGGGAGGGGCCAGATACGCAGTACTTC	CSAEWEGPDTQYF
few	TRBD2	TRBV7-6	TRBJ2-1	TGTGCCAGCAGCTCAAGCGGGGGGAACAATGAGCAGTTCTTC	CASSSSGGNNEQFF
many	NA	TRBV5-5	TRBJ1-3	TGTGCCAGCAGCTTGGGAGCAGGGACTGGAAACACCATATATTTT	CASSLGAGTGNTIYF